This T cell receptor (beta chain) was recorded in a study of graft-versus-host responses after intestinal transplantation. Background on the study: Among the recipients, transplants were multivisceral, liver-intestinal, or isolated intestinal. The study, taken as a whole, reports: Detected in recipient marrow were GvH clones, some of which were first observed in ileum or blood. Declines in HvG clones occurring early post-transplant were associated with peak circulating GvH clone levels. Allografts of one patient group, those with graft-donor T cell macrochimerism, had high graft-versus-host to host-versus-graft clonal ratios.

The CDR3 totals 12 residues. V was pared by 0 bases and J by 9 bases, with 8 bases between. The repertoire was sequenced with immunoSEQ multiplex PCR; TCRdb's copy has only in-frame clones and lacks some. The sample holds around 110,000 clones, approximately 93% seen once. Regarding this clone: Antigen: not known.

The source was unstimulated CD8+ T cells sorted from spleen or lymph node cells, collected before transplant. V is TRBV23-1 and J is TRBJ1-1, with D maybe TRBD1 (6 bases). TRBV23-1 is labeled an ORF, and its function is uncertain. This clonotype was sampled from a human donor who was the organ donor for an intestinal transplant. CDR3 in amino acids: CASSQSGQQAFF. CDR3 nucleotides: TGCGCCAGCAGTCAATCTGGACAGCAAGCTTTCTTT.